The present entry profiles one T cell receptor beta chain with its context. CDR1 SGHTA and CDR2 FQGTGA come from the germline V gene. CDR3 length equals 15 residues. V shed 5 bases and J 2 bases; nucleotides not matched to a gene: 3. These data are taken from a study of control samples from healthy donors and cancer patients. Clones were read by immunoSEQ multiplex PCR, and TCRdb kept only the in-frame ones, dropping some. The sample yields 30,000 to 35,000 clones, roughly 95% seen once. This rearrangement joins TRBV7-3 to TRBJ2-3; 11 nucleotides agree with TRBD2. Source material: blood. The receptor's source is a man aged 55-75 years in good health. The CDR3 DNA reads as TGTGCCAGCAGCCCTAGCGGGGGGAACACAGATACGCAGTATTTT. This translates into CASSPSGGNTDTQYF.